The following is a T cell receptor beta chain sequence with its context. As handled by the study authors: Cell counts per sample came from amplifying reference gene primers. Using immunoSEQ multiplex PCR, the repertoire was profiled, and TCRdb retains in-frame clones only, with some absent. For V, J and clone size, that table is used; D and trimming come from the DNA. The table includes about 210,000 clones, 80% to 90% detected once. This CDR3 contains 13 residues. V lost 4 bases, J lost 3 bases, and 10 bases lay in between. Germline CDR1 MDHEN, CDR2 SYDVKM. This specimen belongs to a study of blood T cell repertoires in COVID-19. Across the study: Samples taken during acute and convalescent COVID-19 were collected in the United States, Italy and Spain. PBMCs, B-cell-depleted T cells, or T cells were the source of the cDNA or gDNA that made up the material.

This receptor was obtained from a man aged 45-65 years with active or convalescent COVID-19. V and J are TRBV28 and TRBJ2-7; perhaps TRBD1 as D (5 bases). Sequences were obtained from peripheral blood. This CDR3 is CASSSAGFYEQYF. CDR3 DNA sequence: TGTGCCAGCAGTTCCGCAGGGTTCTACGAGCAGTACTTC. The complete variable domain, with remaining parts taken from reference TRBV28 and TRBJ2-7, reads DVKVTQSSRYLVKRTGEKVFLECVQDMDHENMFWYRQDPGLGLRLIYFSYDVKMKEKGDIPEGYSVSREKKERFSLILESASTNQTSMYLCASSSAGFYEQYFGPGTRLTVT.